This T cell receptor (beta chain) was recorded in a study of cytotoxic CD8 clonotypes in ibrutinib-treated CLL. Study as a whole: Mean productive templates were about 250,000; mean productive rearrangements were roughly 94,000. Study-level points and caveats: Baseline levels of clonality went above those of age-matched healthy donors and moved with circulating CD8+ T-cell counts.

Of note for this clone: The antigen remains unidentified.

Germline values: CDR1 ENHRY, CDR2 SYGVKD. V was clipped by 8 bases and J by 4 bases; unmatched bases: 8. The CDR3 has 15 amino acids. A 1 in 200,000 to 1 in 1 million T cell depth was the sequencing target. Sequencing was performed with immunoSEQ multiplex PCR; in TCRdb, only in-frame clones are kept and a portion is missing. This sample has 75,000 to 80,000 clones, with 83% found just once. The chain employs TRBV10-3 and TRBJ2-2; 9 bases fit TRBD1. This receptor was identified in a human donor with chronic lymphocytic leukemia. The starting material was PBMCs, obtained after 24 months of ibrutinib treatment. Written as DNA, the CDR3 is TGTGCCATCCGAAGCGGGACAGGGTTCACCGGGGAGCTGTTTTTT. This gives the protein CAIRSGTGFTGELFF.